This T cell receptor beta chain was sequenced during a study of regulatory T cells in long-lasting Graves disease. Study findings and constraints: Since the sample size was small, accuracy may have been reduced. TRBV28, TRBJ1-2 and TRBJ2-5 were favored in persistent disease. Patients with persistent Graves' had lower TCR diversity than newly diagnosed patients.

The CDR3 covers 13 residues. The junction had 5 bases not matched to a gene; V was cut back by 3 bases and J by 6 bases. Germline loops: CDR1 KGHSH, CDR2 LQKENI. This clonotype was seen a few times. What it binds is unknown. Stated time point: persistent/refractory GD, antithyroid drugs over 5 years with positive TRAb. TCR sequences were obtained from RNA taken from PBMCs. An endocrinology department in Xi'an, China, supplied the patients. Combining iRepertoire HTBI primers with Arm-PCR of CDR3 regions, the authors built TCR beta libraries. TCRdb called the multiplex PCR reads again in MiXCR, with one record for every CDR3 protein. This sample yields 700,000 or so distinct CDR3 sequences, of which 30% are seen a single time; roughly 40% belongs to the top ten.

This material consisted of peripheral blood mononuclear cells (PBMCs), taken when the disease was refractory, from a patient treated with antithyroid drugs. The chain uses TRBV18 and TRBJ2-7; 7 bases match TRBD1. This clonotype originated in a female donor with Graves disease. CDR3 region: CASSPTTGTEQYF. In DNA, the CDR3 is TGTGCCAGCTCACCCACGACAGGGACCGAGCAGTACTTC.